This entry concerns a single T cell receptor (beta chain). Random hexamers were used to reverse transcribe an amount of about 0.45 to 1 ug RNA. Across 54 Vbeta and 13 Jbeta, TCR beta CDR3 was amplified with immunoSEQ multiplex PCR. One entry per CDR3 protein results from TCRdb running MiXCR on the immunoSEQ multiplex PCR reads. Of about 210,000 distinct CDR3 sequences listed, about 94% are singletons. The CD8+ and CD4+ T cells were negatively isolated, with the TEMRA cells enriched by FACS. This record belongs to a study of CD8 T cells in Susac syndrome. Germline assignment: CDR1 LGHDT and CDR2 YNNKEL (reference sequence). Trimming removed 1 base from V and 8 bases from J, with 8 bases in between. CDR3 length: 13 residues.

The sequence was collected from a human donor in good health. This chain links TRBV3-1 with TRBJ2-2, with D possibly TRBD2 on 5 matching bases. The specimen sequenced was CD4+ T cells from PBMCs. The CDR3 DNA reads as TGTGCCAGCAGCCAAGTGAGGGTTGGGGAGCTGTTTTTT. It specifies CASSQVRVGELFF.